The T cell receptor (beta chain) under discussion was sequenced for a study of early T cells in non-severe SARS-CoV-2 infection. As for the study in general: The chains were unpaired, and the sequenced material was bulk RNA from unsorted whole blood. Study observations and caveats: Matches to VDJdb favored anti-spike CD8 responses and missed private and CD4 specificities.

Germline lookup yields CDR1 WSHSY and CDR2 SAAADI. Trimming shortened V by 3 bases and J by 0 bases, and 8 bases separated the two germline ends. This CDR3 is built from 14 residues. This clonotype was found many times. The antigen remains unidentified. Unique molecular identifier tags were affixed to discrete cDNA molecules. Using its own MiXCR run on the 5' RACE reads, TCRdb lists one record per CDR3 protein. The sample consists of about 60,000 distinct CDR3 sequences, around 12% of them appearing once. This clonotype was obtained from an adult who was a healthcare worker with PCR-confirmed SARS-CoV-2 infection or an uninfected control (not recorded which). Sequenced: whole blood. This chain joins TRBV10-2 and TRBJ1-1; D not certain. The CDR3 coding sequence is TGCGCCAGCAGTGATGGGCATCTGAACACTGAAGCTTTCTTT. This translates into CASSDGHLNTEAFF.